This is a list of T cell receptor beta chains from one sample in a study of blood T cell repertoires in COVID-19. The assay was immunoSEQ multiplex PCR, and TCRdb's table has in-frame clones only and misses some. The data hold 150,000 or so clones, with approximately 90% observed a single time. Input material: peripheral blood. These receptors were collected from a middle-aged man with acute or convalescent COVID-19. Both conserved end residues are part of each CDR3. Each record gives: V gene, J gene, clone size, D gene, CDR3 protein, CDR3 DNA. A D gene is named only where the DNA matches it firmly. Part of the rows lack a size; the others show once, few, many or a class for expanded clones.

V: TRBV3-1/TRBV3-2; J: TRBJ2-4; size: .; D: TRBD2; CDR3: CASTRREGPLHF; DNA: TGTGCCAGCACCCGGCGGGAGGGGCCCCTGCACTTC
V: TRBV6-1; J: TRBJ2-2; size: .; D: .; CDR3: CASSDKSTGELFF; DNA: TGTGCCAGCAGTGATAAATCCACCGGGGAGCTGTTTTTT
V: TRBV2; J: TRBJ1-3; size: .; D: .; CDR3: CASLTSSGNTIYF; DNA: TGTGCCAGTCTGACATCCTCTGGAAACACCATATATTTT
V: TRBV4-1; J: TRBJ1-5; size: .; D: .; CDR3: CASSLTENQPQHF; DNA: TGCGCCAGCAGCCTTACAGAAAATCAGCCCCAGCATTTT
V: TRBV5-4; J: TRBJ1-2; size: .; D: .; CDR3: CASSSAQTGYGYTF; DNA: TGTGCCAGCAGCTCTGCTCAGACAGGCTATGGCTACACCTTC
V: TRBV30; J: TRBJ1-3; size: .; D: .; CDR3: CAYCRGDGNTIYF; DNA: TGTGCCTACTGTCGGGGGGATGGAAACACCATATATTTT
V: TRBV5-4; J: TRBJ1-2; size: few; D: TRBD1; CDR3: CASSLDRSNYGYTF; DNA: TGTGCCAGCAGCCTGGACAGGAGTAACTATGGCTACACCTTC
V: TRBV7-7; J: TRBJ2-1; size: .; D: TRBD1; CDR3: CASSATGTGANEQFF; DNA: TGTGCTAGCAGCGCGACCGGGACAGGGGCCAATGAGCAGTTCTTC
V: TRBV28; J: TRBJ1-5; size: .; D: .; CDR3: CASTGGRLGNQPQHF; DNA: TGTGCCAGCACCGGAGGGAGGTTGGGCAATCAGCCCCAGCATTTT
V: TRBV2; J: TRBJ1-2; size: .; D: .; CDR3: CASSDRRYPNYGYTF; DNA: TGTGCCAGCAGTGATAGGCGGTACCCTAACTATGGCTACACCTTC
V: TRBV29-1; J: TRBJ1-2; size: .; D: TRBD1; CDR3: CSVKTGDGYTF; DNA: TGCAGCGTGAAGACAGGGGATGGCTACACCTTC
V: TRBV2; J: TRBJ2-7; size: .; D: .; CDR3: CASSRGQRVYEQYF; DNA: TGTGCCAGCAGTAGGGGGCAGCGGGTGTACGAGCAGTACTTC
V: TRBV5-1; J: TRBJ1-3; size: .; D: .; CDR3: CASSLGFPGTGNTIYF; DNA: TGCGCCAGCAGCTTGGGATTTCCAGGGACTGGAAACACCATATATTTT
V: TRBV11-1; J: TRBJ1-2; size: .; D: .; CDR3: CASSLSGNFGYTF; DNA: TGTGCCAGCAGCTTATCCGGGAACTTTGGCTACACCTTC
V: TRBV9; J: TRBJ1-2; size: .; D: .; CDR3: CASSYTGASYGYTF; DNA: TGTGCCAGCAGCTATACTGGGGCAAGCTATGGCTACACCTTC
V: TRBV2; J: TRBJ1-2; size: .; D: .; CDR3: CASSDLAPISYGYTF; DNA: TGTGCCAGCAGTGACTTGGCACCCATCAGTTATGGCTACACCTTC
V: TRBV6-5; J: TRBJ1-4; size: .; D: TRBD1; CDR3: CASRKTGTGNEKLFF; DNA: TGTGCCAGCAGAAAAACCGGGACAGGAAATGAAAAACTGTTTTTT
V: TRBV4-2; J: TRBJ2-5; size: .; D: .; CDR3: CASSQDFGGSLKTQYF; DNA: TGTGCCAGCAGCCAAGATTTCGGGGGTAGCCTCAAGACCCAGTACTTC
V: TRBV4-1; J: TRBJ2-1; size: .; D: .; CDR3: CASSQTRGAPYEQFF; DNA: TGCGCCAGCAGCCAGACCCGGGGGGCCCCCTATGAGCAGTTCTTC
V: TRBV28; J: TRBJ1-1; size: .; D: .; CDR3: CAASRGENTEAFF; DNA: TGTGCCGCTTCGCGCGGCGAGAACACTGAAGCTTTCTTT
V: TRBV6-5; J: TRBJ2-5; size: .; D: .; CDR3: CASNRIGETQYF; DNA: TGTGCCAGCAACCGAATCGGTGAGACCCAGTACTTC
V: TRBV29-1; J: TRBJ1-6; size: .; D: .; CDR3: CSDLLQGSNSPLHF; DNA: TGCAGCGACCTACTACAGGGCTCTAATTCACCCCTCCACTTT
V: TRBV7-8; J: TRBJ2-1; size: .; D: TRBD1; CDR3: CASSLPRQGRSSYYNEQFF; DNA: TGTGCCAGCAGCTTACCCCGACAGGGTAGGAGCTCATACTACAATGAGCAGTTCTTC
V: TRBV19; J: TRBJ1-2; size: once; D: TRBD1; CDR3: CASNPTGAPYGYTF; DNA: TGTGCCAGCAATCCCACAGGGGCACCCTATGGCTACACCTTC
V: TRBV28; J: TRBJ1-3; size: .; D: TRBD1; CDR3: CASSHRGIGNTIYF; DNA: TGTGCCAGCAGTCACAGGGGAATAGGAAACACCATATATTTT
V: TRBV19; J: TRBJ1-5; size: .; D: TRBD1; CDR3: CASSVPQGGNQPQHF; DNA: TGTGCCAGTAGTGTCCCCCAGGGGGGCAATCAGCCCCAGCATTTT
V: TRBV30; J: TRBJ1-6; size: .; D: TRBD1; CDR3: CAWSGQGWYSPLHF; DNA: TGTGCCTGGAGCGGACAGGGGTGGTATTCACCCCTCCACTTT
V: TRBV3-1/TRBV3-2; J: TRBJ2-7; size: once; D: TRBD2; CDR3: CASSLGLADSYEQYF; DNA: TGTGCCAGCAGCCTCGGACTAGCGGATTCCTACGAGCAGTACTTC
V: TRBV18; J: TRBJ2-2; size: .; D: .; CDR3: CASSPRQDLVGTGELFF; DNA: TGTGCCAGCTCACCAAGACAGGACCTTGTGGGCACCGGGGAGCTGTTTTTT
V: TRBV28; J: TRBJ1-5; size: .; D: .; CDR3: CASSLPGTRVIQPQHF; DNA: TGTGCCAGCAGTCTACCCGGGACACGAGTAATCCAGCCCCAGCATTTT
V: TRBV27; J: TRBJ1-5; size: .; D: .; CDR3: CASRWTALSNQPQHF; DNA: TGTGCCAGCAGGTGGACAGCTCTTAGCAATCAGCCCCAGCATTTT
V: TRBV4-2; J: TRBJ2-3; size: .; D: .; CDR3: CASSRPRRGGSDTDTQYF; DNA: TGTGCCAGCAGCCGCCCAAGGAGGGGGGGTAGTGACACAGATACGCAGTATTTT
V: TRBV5-1; J: TRBJ2-7; size: .; D: TRBD1; CDR3: CASSGTGAGGGQYF; DNA: TGCGCCAGCAGCGGCACAGGGGCAGGCGGTGGTCAGTACTTC
V: TRBV6-5; J: TRBJ1-1; size: once; D: TRBD1; CDR3: CASSYGGQMNTEAFF; DNA: TGTGCCAGCAGTTACGGGGGACAGATGAACACTGAAGCTTTCTTT
V: TRBV12-5; J: TRBJ1-2; size: .; D: TRBD1; CDR3: CASGLGTGGGYTF; DNA: TGTGCTAGTGGTCTTGGGACAGGAGGTGGCTACACCTTC
V: TRBV9; J: TRBJ1-2; size: .; D: .; CDR3: CASSVDSYGYTF; DNA: TGTGCCAGCAGCGTAGACAGCTATGGCTACACCTTC
V: TRBV3-1/TRBV3-2; J: TRBJ1-1; size: .; D: .; CDR3: CASSQGLGGQNTEAFF; DNA: TGTGCCAGCAGCCAAGGATTGGGGGGGCAGAACACTGAAGCTTTCTTT
V: TRBV7-3; J: TRBJ2-7; size: .; D: .; CDR3: CASALSSLGEQYF; DNA: TGTGCCAGCGCCTTGTCGAGCCTTGGCGAGCAGTACTTC
V: TRBV18; J: TRBJ1-5; size: once; D: TRBD1; CDR3: CASSPVTGAPLSGNQPQHF; DNA: TGTGCCAGCTCACCAGTAACAGGGGCCCCACTGAGTGGCAATCAGCCCCAGCATTTT
V: TRBV27; J: TRBJ2-1; size: .; D: TRBD2; CDR3: CASSLGLAAVPKQFF; DNA: TGTGCCAGCAGTTTGGGTCTAGCGGCCGTACCGAAGCAGTTCTTC
V: TRBV24-1; J: TRBJ2-3; size: few; D: .; CDR3: CATAGFTDTQYF; DNA: TGTGCCACCGCAGGCTTCACAGATACGCAGTATTTT
V: TRBV4-2; J: TRBJ2-1; size: .; D: .; CDR3: CASSPQGGAVYNEQFF; DNA: TGTGCCAGCAGCCCCCAGGGGGGAGCAGTATACAATGAGCAGTTCTTC
V: TRBV7-2; J: TRBJ2-1; size: .; D: .; CDR3: CASSLAVTYNEQFF; DNA: TGTGCCAGCAGCTTAGCGGTCACATACAATGAGCAGTTCTTC
V: TRBV5-1; J: TRBJ1-2; size: .; D: TRBD1; CDR3: CASSWDRADENYGYTF; DNA: TGCGCCAGCAGCTGGGACAGGGCCGATGAAAACTATGGCTACACCTTC
V: TRBV7-2; J: TRBJ1-2; size: once; D: .; CDR3: CASSPDSTYGYTF; DNA: TGTGCCAGCAGCCCGGACAGCACCTATGGCTACACCTTC
V: TRBV5-1; J: TRBJ2-5; size: .; D: TRBD1; CDR3: CASSPTGGLAKETQYF; DNA: TGCGCCAGCAGCCCGACAGGGGGCCTCGCAAAAGAGACCCAGTACTTC
V: TRBV7-9; J: TRBJ1-5; size: .; D: .; CDR3: CASSPGGDSNQPQHF; DNA: TGTGCCAGCAGCCCAGGCGGGGACAGCAATCAGCCCCAGCATTTT
V: TRBV28; J: TRBJ1-5; size: .; D: .; CDR3: CASSPLTTGSNQPQHF; DNA: TGTGCCAGCAGTCCCCTCACCACAGGGAGCAATCAGCCCCAGCATTTT
V: TRBV2; J: TRBJ2-3; size: .; D: TRBD1; CDR3: CASSKGNRGDTQYF; DNA: TGTGCCAGCAGTAAGGGGAACAGGGGTGATACGCAGTATTTT
V: TRBV11-2; J: TRBJ2-7; size: once; D: .; CDR3: CASSWGLRYYEQYF; DNA: TGTGCCAGCAGCTGGGGACTTCGGTACTACGAGCAGTACTTC
V: TRBV7-2; J: TRBJ1-6; size: .; D: .; CDR3: CASSLVPPVSYNSPLHF; DNA: TGTGCCAGCAGCTTAGTACCGCCGGTGTCCTATAATTCACCCCTCCACTTT
V: TRBV30; J: TRBJ1-6; size: once; D: .; CDR3: CAWRPPPGDIFSPLHF; DNA: TGTGCCTGGAGGCCCCCCCCCGGGGATATTTTTTCACCCCTCCACTTT
V: TRBV28; J: TRBJ1-4; size: .; D: TRBD1; CDR3: CASSFQGATTNEKLFF; DNA: TGTGCCAGCAGTTTCCAGGGGGCGACAACTAATGAAAAACTGTTTTTT
V: TRBV6-4; J: TRBJ2-3; size: few; D: TRBD2; CDR3: CASSAIAGARDTQYF; DNA: TGTGCCAGCAGTGCCATAGCGGGAGCGCGGGATACGCAGTATTTT
V: TRBV11-2; J: TRBJ1-6; size: .; D: .; CDR3: CASSVTGGGDSPLHF; DNA: TGTGCCAGCAGCGTTACCGGGGGAGGTGATTCACCCCTCCACTTT
V: TRBV15; J: TRBJ2-7; size: .; D: .; CDR3: CATRPTSGSYEQYF; DNA: TGTGCCACCAGGCCTACATCCGGGAGCTACGAGCAGTACTTC
V: TRBV7-9; J: TRBJ2-7; size: once; D: .; CDR3: CASSSAAYEQYF; DNA: TGTGCCAGCAGCTCCGCGGCCTACGAGCAGTACTTC
V: TRBV6-1; J: TRBJ2-1; size: .; D: .; CDR3: CASSFVEYNEQFF; DNA: TGTGCCAGCAGTTTTGTCGAGTACAATGAGCAGTTCTTC